Only a few counts were recorded for the clone carrying this TCR beta chain. What it recognizes is unknown. The data were taken from a study of Graves' ophthalmopathy and Graves' hyperthyroidism. Findings of the study overall: Blood also contained most of the expanded thyroid clonotypes above 0.001 frequency.

RNA transcripts served as template for amplifying TCR beta CDR3 sequences. HTBI primers primed a first-round RT-PCR, and a second-round multiplex PCR followed. TCRdb called the multiplex PCR reads again in MiXCR, with one record for every CDR3 protein. This table holds about 220,000 distinct CDR3 sequences, 20% to 25% found once. This CDR3 comprises 15 residues. V lost 6 bases and J 4 bases, leaving 19 bases between the germline ends. Germline V gene lookup returns CDR1 MNHNS and CDR2 SASEGT. Sampling around 9 ml of fresh peripheral blood provided the PBMCs. Sample: peripheral blood. The J gene is TRBJ2-7, the V gene TRBV6-1, with D possibly matching TRBD2 (5 bases). This clonotype was obtained from a woman aged 45-60 years with Graves' ophthalmopathy. The CDR3, as DNA: TGTGCCAGCAGGCCCCATCGCGGAGGCGAGTACGAGCAGTACTTC. Protein product: CASRPHRGGEYEQYF.